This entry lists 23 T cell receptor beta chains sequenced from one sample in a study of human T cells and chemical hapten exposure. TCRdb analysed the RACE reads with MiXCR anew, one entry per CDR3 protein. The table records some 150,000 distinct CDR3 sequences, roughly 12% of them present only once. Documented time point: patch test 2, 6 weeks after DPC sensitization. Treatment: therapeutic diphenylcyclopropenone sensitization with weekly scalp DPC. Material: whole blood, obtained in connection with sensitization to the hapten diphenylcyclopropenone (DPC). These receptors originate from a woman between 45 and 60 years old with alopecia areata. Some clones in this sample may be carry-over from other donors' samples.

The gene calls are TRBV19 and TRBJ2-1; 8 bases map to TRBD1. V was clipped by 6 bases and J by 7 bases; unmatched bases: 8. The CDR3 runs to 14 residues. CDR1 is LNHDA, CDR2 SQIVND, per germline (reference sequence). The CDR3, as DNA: TGTGCCAGTAGCTTCCGGCAGGGGGCGAATGAGCAGTTCTTC. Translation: CASSFRQGANEQFF.

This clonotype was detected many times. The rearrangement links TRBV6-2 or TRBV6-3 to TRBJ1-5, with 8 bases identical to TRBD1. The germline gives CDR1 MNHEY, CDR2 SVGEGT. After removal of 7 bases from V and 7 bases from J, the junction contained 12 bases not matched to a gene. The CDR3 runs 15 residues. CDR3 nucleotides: TGTGCCAGCACCAAAGGCGGGACAGGCGGACAGCCCCAGCATTTT. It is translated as CASTKGGTGGQPQHF.

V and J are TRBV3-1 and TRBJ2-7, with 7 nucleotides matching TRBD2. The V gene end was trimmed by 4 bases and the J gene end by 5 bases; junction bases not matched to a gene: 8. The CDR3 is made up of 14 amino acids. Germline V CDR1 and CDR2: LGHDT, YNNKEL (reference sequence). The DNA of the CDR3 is TGTGCCAGCAGCCCGTCACTAGCGTTCCACGAGCAGTACTTC. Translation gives CASSPSLAFHEQYF.

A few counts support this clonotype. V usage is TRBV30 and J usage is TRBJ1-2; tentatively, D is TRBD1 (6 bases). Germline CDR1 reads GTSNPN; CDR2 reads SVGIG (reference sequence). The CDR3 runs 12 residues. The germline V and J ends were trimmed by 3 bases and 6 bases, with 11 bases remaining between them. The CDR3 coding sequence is TGTGCCTGGAGGTCTGGGGGCCATGGCTACACCTTC. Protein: CAWRSGGHGYTF.

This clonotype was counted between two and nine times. The CDR3 coding sequence is TGCAGTATGGAGAGAAACAATGAGCAGTTCTTC. Translated: CSMERNNEQFF. The J gene is TRBJ2-1, the V gene TRBV29-1, with D unresolved. CDR1 is SQVTM, CDR2 ANQGSEA, per germline. The CDR3 consists of 11 residues.

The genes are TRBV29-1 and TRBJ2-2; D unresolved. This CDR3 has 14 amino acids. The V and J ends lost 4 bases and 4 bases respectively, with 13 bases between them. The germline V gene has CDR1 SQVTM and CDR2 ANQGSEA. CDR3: CSVGSEWLTGELFF. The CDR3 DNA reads TGCAGCGTTGGATCAGAGTGGCTCACCGGGGAGCTGTTTTTT.

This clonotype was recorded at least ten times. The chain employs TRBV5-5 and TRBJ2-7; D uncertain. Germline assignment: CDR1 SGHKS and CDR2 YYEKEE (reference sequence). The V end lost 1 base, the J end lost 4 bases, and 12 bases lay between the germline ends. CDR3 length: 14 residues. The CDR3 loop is CASSLTSPPYEQYF. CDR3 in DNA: TGTGCCAGCAGCTTGACATCCCCACCATACGAGCAGTACTTC.

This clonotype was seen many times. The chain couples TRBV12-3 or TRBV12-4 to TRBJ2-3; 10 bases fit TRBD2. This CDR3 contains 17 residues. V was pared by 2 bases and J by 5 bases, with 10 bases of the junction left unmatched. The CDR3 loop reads CASSLLRIAGGGDTQYF. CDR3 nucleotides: TGTGCCAGCAGTTTACTCCGGATAGCGGGAGGAGGAGATACGCAGTATTTT.

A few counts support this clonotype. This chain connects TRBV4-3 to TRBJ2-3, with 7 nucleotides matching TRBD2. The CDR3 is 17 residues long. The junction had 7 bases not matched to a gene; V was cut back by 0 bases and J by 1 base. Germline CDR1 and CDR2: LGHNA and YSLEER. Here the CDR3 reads CASSQDGPGGRTDTQYF. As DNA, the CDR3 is TGCGCCAGCAGCCAAGACGGTCCGGGGGGTCGCACAGATACGCAGTATTTT.

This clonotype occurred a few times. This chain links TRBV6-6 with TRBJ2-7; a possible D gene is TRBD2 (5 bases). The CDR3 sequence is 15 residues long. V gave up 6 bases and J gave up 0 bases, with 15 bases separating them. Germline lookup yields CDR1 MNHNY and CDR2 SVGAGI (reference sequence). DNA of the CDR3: TGTGCCAGCAGCCGGATTCGAGGAGGCTCCTACGAGCAGTACTTC. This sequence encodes CASSRIRGGSYEQYF.

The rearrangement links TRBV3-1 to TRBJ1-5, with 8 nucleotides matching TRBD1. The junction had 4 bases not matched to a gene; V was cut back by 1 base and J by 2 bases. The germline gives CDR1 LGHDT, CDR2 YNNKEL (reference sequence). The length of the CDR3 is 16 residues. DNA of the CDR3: TGTGCCAGCAGCCAAGGAGGGGGACAGGGCAATCAGCCCCAGCATTTT. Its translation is CASSQGGGQGNQPQHF.

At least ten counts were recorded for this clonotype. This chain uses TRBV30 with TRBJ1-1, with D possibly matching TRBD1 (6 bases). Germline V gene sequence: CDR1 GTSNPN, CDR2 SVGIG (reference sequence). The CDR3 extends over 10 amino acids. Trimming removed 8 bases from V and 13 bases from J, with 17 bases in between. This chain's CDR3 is CAGGGDKSFF. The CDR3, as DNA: TGTGCCGGGGGGGGCGACAAGAGTTTCTTT.

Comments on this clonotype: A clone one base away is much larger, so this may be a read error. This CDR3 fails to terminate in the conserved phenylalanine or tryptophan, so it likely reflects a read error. The CDR3 here is CAVRGDTNTGELFY. For the CDR3, the DNA is TGCGCCGTTAGAGGGGACACGAACACCGGGGAGCTGTTTTAT. V and J are TRBV5-1 and TRBJ2-2; tentatively, D is TRBD1 (6 bases). The V gene lost 10 bases and the J gene lost 0 bases, with 13 bases spanning the gap. Germline V gives CDR1 SGHRS, CDR2 YFSETQ. The CDR3 runs to 14 residues.

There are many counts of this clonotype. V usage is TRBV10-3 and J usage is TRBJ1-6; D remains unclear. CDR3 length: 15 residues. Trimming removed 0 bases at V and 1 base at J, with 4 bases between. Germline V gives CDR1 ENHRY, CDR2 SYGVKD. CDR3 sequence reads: CAISESGSYNSPLHF. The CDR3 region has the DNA TGTGCCATCAGTGAGTCGGGTTCCTATAATTCACCCCTCCACTTT.

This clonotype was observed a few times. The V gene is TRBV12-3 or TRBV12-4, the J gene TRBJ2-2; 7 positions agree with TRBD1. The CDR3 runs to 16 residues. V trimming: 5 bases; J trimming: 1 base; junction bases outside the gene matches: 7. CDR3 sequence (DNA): TGTGCCAGCAGTGCCGAGGGGGCGCGGAACACCGGGGAGCTGTTTTTT. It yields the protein CASSAEGARNTGELFF.

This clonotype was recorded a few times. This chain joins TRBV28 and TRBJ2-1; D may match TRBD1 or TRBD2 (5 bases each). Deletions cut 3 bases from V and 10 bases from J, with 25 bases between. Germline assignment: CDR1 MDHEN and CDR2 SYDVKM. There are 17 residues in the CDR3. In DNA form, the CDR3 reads TGTGCCAGCAGTTTTGGGAGTGGGGCAGCCCTAGGCGAGGAGCAGTTCTTC. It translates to CASSFGSGAALGEEQFF.

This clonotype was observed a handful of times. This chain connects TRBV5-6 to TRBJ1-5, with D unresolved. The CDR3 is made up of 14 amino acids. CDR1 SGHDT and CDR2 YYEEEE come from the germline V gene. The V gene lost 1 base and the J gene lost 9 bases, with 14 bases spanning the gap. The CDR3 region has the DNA TGTGCCAGCAGCTTGAGCACAACCTCACGGCCCCAGCATTTT. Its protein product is CASSLSTTSRPQHF.

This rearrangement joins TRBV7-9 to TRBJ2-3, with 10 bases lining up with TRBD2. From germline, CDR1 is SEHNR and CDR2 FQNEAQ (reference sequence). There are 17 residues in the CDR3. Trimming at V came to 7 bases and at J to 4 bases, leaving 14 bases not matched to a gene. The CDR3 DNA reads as TGTGCCAGCACCCAAAGGACTAGCGGAGGGGGGGCAGATACGCAGTATTTT. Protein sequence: CASTQRTSGGGADTQYF.

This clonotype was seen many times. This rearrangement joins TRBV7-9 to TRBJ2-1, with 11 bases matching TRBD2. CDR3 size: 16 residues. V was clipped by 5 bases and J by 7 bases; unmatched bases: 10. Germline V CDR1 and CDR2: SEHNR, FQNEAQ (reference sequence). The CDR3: CASSPGGSGRGNEQFF. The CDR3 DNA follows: TGTGCCAGCAGCCCCGGAGGTAGCGGGAGGGGGAATGAGCAGTTCTTC.

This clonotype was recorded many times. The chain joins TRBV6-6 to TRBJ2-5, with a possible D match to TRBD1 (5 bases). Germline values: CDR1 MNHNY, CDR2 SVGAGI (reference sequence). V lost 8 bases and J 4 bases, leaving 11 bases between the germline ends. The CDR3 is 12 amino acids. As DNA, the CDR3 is TGTGCCAGCGCGCAGGGAATAGAGACCCAGTACTTC. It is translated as CASAQGIETQYF.

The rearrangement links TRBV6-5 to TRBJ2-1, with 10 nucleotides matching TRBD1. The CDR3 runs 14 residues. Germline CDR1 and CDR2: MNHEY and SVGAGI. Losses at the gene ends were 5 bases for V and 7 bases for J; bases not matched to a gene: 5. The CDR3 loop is CASSRDRGQNEQFF. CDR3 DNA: TGTGCCAGCAGTCGGGACAGGGGTCAGAATGAGCAGTTCTTC.

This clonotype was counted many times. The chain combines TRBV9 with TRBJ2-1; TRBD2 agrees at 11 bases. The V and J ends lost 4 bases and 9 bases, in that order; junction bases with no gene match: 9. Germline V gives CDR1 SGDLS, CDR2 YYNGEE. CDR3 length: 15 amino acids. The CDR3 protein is CASSPLSGRAGEQFF. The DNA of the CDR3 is TGTGCCAGCAGCCCCCTTAGCGGGAGGGCTGGTGAGCAGTTCTTC.

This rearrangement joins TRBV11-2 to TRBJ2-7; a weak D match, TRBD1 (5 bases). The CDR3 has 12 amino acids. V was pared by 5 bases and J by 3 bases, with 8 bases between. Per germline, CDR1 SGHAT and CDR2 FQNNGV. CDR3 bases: TGTGCCAGCAGCCCAGGACACTACGAGCAGTACTTC. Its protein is CASSPGHYEQYF.